This T cell receptor (beta chain) was profiled in a study of early T cells in non-severe SARS-CoV-2 infection (dated by TCRdb to about 2021). At the level of the whole study: Because TCR sequencing was done on bulk RNA from unsorted whole blood, the alpha and beta chains could not be paired.

In regard to this clonotype: The antigen it binds to is not known. Per-base quality was not reported, and no clone a single base away is much larger than it.

The library was produced with 5' RACE. Instrument on record: NextSeq 500. In the TCR library protocol, unique molecular identifiers were attached to individual cDNA molecules to correct for PCR bias and sequencing error. TCR alpha and beta chains were both sequenced, and the abundances of alpha and beta sequences in each sample were closely correlated with each other. The authors' analysis ran thus. Decombinator V4 was used to annotate the V gene, J gene and CDR3 of the TCR sequences. Expanded TCRs were defined as changing significantly between any two time points under a Poisson model with p below 0.0001. TCR abundances were normalised to the total number of TCRs sequenced per sample and were expressed as counts per million. MAIT TCRs were defined by TRAV1-2 paired with TRAJ12, TRAJ20 or TRAJ33, and iNKT TCRs by TRAV10 paired with TRAJ18. VDJdb, accessed 1 November 2021, was searched for CMV, EBV and SARS-CoV-2 annotated TCRs, excluding TCRs annotated for multiple antigens. TCRdb itself trimmed the public reads at Q25 with fastp, ran MiXCR and retained productive beta chains. CDR3 protein duplicates are merged, each entry listing the most common genes and DNA. TCRdb, not the authors, supplied the V and J calls. The sample table lists 70,000 to 95,000 distinct CDR3 sequences, about 14% of them with a count of one. Of the sample, 0.58% is held by the ten largest clones.

Points the paper makes about the study in general: VDJdb matching was skewed toward anti-spike CD8 responses and likely underestimated virus-specific expansions by missing private and CD4 specificities.

The study was a case-control design nested within a healthcare worker cohort in London, UK, with weekly nasopharyngeal swab PCR tests and blood sampling. Healthcare workers were recruited between 23 and 31 March 2020, during the week of the UK lockdown, and were followed weekly for up to roughly 16 weeks. Looking up the germline V gene yields CDR1 SNHLY and CDR2 FYNNEI. Reading from cysteine to phenylalanine, the CDR3 counts 16 amino acids. Kept here is only the CDR3 DNA, which spans 48 bases and is read in frame from base 1. V loses 3 bases, J loses 0 bases, and the germline ends lie 12 bases apart.

This receptor was identified in an adult who was a healthcare worker with PCR-confirmed SARS-CoV-2 infection or an uninfected control (not recorded which). The chain is made from TRBV2 and TRBJ2-1; the D call could be TRBD1 or TRBD2, with each sharing 5 bases. Sequencing was performed on whole blood. The CDR3 region has the sequence CASSDPGRSSYNEQFF. The base sequence is TGTGCCAGCAGTGACCCGGGACGGAGCTCCTACAATGAGCAGTTCTTC.